One sample yielded the 27 T cell receptor beta chains listed below, sequenced in a study of cytomegalovirus exposure and HLA in healthy donors. In the PCR, 60 Vbeta and 13 Jbeta primers were used. Clones were sequenced by immunoSEQ multiplex PCR, and TCRdb holds only the in-frame ones, with some missing. The listing records 150,000 to 200,000 clones. The sequenced material came from PBMCs. The receptors originated from a woman between 18 and 29 years old in good health and CMV-seropositive.

This sequence joins TRBV7-9 and TRBJ2-2, with 13 bases identical to TRBD2. Unmatched junction bases numbered 7, after V lost 5 bases and J lost 4 bases. This CDR3 is built from 17 residues. Germline V gene data show CDR1 as SEHNR and CDR2 as FQNEAQ (reference sequence). CDR3 DNA sequence: TGTGCCAGCAGCGCCCAACTAGCGGGAGGGCCCACCGGGGAGCTGTTTTTT. Its protein product is CASSAQLAGGPTGELFF.

Remarks on this clone: At one of its ends the junction is not consistent with the germline gene, which may arise from a read error. CDR3 in DNA: TGTGCCTGGAGTATGGGGACAGGGGCCGACGGGAGGGACTTC. The encoded protein is CAWSMGTGADGRDF. The J gene is TRBJ2-5, the V gene TRBV30; TRBD1 aligns across 10 bases. The germline V gene encodes CDR1 GTSNPN and CDR2 SVGIG (reference sequence). The CDR3 length is 14 residues.

V is TRBV5-4 and J is TRBJ2-7, with 8 bases lining up with TRBD1. J was trimmed by 5 bases and V by 4 bases; bases with no gene match: 8. Germline V lookup: CDR1 SGHNT, CDR2 YYREEE (reference sequence). This CDR3 region has 14 residues. CDR3 region: CASSPVWDRNEQYF. The CDR3 region has the DNA TGTGCCAGCAGCCCGGTTTGGGACAGGAACGAGCAGTACTTC.

In the case of this clone: A read error may account for a junction end that differs from germline. This chain joins TRBV6-5 and TRBJ1-1; D is uncertain. Germline V lookup: CDR1 MNHEY, CDR2 SVGAGI. The CDR3 has 15 amino acids. CDR3 in DNA: TGTGCCAGCAGTTACTCTACTTTGGGAGGCCTCTCTTTTGACTTT. Residues: CASSYSTLGGLSFDF.

The rearrangement joins TRBV7-4 to TRBJ1-1, with no clear D. CDR1 and CDR2 (germline): SGHVT, SQSDAQ. The V gene lost 5 bases and the J gene lost 4 bases, with 17 bases spanning the gap. This CDR3 spans 15 amino acids. CDR3 in amino acids: CASSETGLAGTEAFF. Here the CDR3 DNA reads TGTGCCAGCAGCGAAACGGGGTTAGCGGGCACTGAAGCTTTCTTT.

V is TRBV14 and J is TRBJ1-6; D is unclear. V dropped 3 bases and J dropped 9 bases, with 18 bases sitting between them. The germline V gene encodes CDR1 SGHDN and CDR2 FVKESK. The CDR3 covers 16 residues. The CDR3 spells CASSQAGSFSGSPLHF. The CDR3 DNA is TGTGCCAGCAGCCAGGCGGGGAGTTTTAGTGGTTCACCCCTCCACTTT.

The chain couples TRBV4-3 to TRBJ1-2; TRBD1 matches at 8 bases. Trimming removed 4 bases from V and 8 bases from J; junction bases left unmatched: 6. The CDR3 loop spans 13 amino acids. CDR1 is LGHNA, CDR2 YSLEER, per germline. The CDR3 DNA reads as TGCGCCAGCAGCCTACAGGGGGATGAGGGCTACACCTTC. Its translation: CASSLQGDEGYTF.

The CDR3 sequence is CASGTGLGHTEAFF. The CDR3 DNA is TGTGCCAGCGGTACAGGGTTGGGGCACACTGAAGCTTTCTTT. V usage is TRBV6-1 and J usage is TRBJ1-1, with D maybe TRBD1 (6 bases). Looked up from germline, CDR1 is MNHNS and CDR2 is SASEGT. The V end lost 8 bases, the J end lost 3 bases, and 16 bases lay between the germline ends. This CDR3 has 14 amino acids.

The V gene is TRBV11-3, the J gene TRBJ2-7; 8 bases fit TRBD2. Germline V gene sequence: CDR1 SGHNT, CDR2 YENEEA. CDR3 length: 14 amino acids. With V trimmed by 3 bases and J by 3 bases, 4 bases remained unmatched. The CDR3, as DNA: TGTGCCAGCAGCTTGGGCGGGGGGTTCTACGAGCAGTACTTC. Its translation is CASSLGGGFYEQYF.

This rearrangement joins TRBV30 to TRBJ2-5; D is uncertain. The DNA end is more similar to TRBJ2-7, so the J call may be wrong. Germline assignment: CDR1 GTSNPN and CDR2 SVGIG (reference sequence). This CDR3 contains 12 residues. CDR3 DNA: TGTGCCTGGAGTGGTATTACCTACGAGCAGTACTTC. Protein: CAWSGITYEQYF.

The chain employs TRBV5-6 and TRBJ1-6; D might be TRBD1 (5 bases). The CDR3 is 15 residues long. Per germline, CDR1 SGHDT and CDR2 YYEEEE. V was cut by 5 bases and J by 8 bases, with 17 bases left in between. The CDR3 sequence is CASRAGPGSDSPLHF. CDR3 nucleotide sequence: TGTGCCAGCAGGGCAGGTCCAGGGTCCGATTCACCCCTCCACTTT.

This chain uses TRBV29-1 with TRBJ1-1, with D tentatively TRBD1 (5 bases). The V end lost 3 bases, the J end lost 4 bases, and 12 bases lay between the germline ends. Germline values: CDR1 SQVTM, CDR2 ANQGSEA. The length of the CDR3 is 13 residues. The CDR3: CSVDSTVGTEAFF. The CDR3 DNA reads as TGCAGCGTTGATTCGACAGTAGGCACTGAAGCTTTCTTT.

The chain employs TRBV2 and TRBJ1-5; D gene ambiguous. Germline values: CDR1 SNHLY, CDR2 FYNNEI. The germline V and J ends were trimmed by 3 bases and 6 bases, with 12 bases remaining between them. The length of the CDR3 is 14 residues. CDR3 residues: CASSDPGWGQPQHF. The CDR3 DNA follows: TGTGCCAGCAGTGATCCGGGGTGGGGTCAGCCCCAGCATTTT.

This chain links TRBV9 with TRBJ2-2; TRBD1 matches 7 bases. Germline CDR1 reads SGDLS; CDR2 reads YYNGEE. Germline trimming cut 3 bases from V and 0 bases from J; bases unmatched to any gene: 11. There are 18 residues in the CDR3. CDR3 sequence (DNA): TGTGCCAGCAGCGCCCGTAGGACAGGTAGGACGAACACCGGGGAGCTGTTTTTT. It translates to CASSARRTGRTNTGELFF.

The chain recombines TRBV14 with TRBJ1-5, with unresolved D. This CDR3 has 16 amino acids. With 0 bases removed from V and 3 bases from J, the gap between germline ends came to 12 bases. Per germline, CDR1 SGHDN and CDR2 FVKESK. The chain's CDR3 is CASSQDTGENNQPQHF. In DNA, the CDR3 is TGTGCCAGCAGCCAAGATACCGGGGAGAACAATCAGCCCCAGCATTTT. The full variable domain, completed using reference TRBV14 and TRBJ1-5, is EAGVTQFPSHSVIEKGQTVTLRCDPISGHDNLYWYRRVMGKEIKFLLHFVKESKQDESGMPNNRFLAERTGGTYSTLKVQPAELEDSGVYFCASSQDTGENNQPQHFGDGTRLSIL.

The rearrangement joins TRBV9 to TRBJ2-2, with unresolved D. Germline V lookup: CDR1 SGDLS, CDR2 YYNGEE. The CDR3 covers 14 residues. The V end lost 2 bases, the J end lost 6 bases, and 11 bases lay between the germline ends. Here the CDR3 DNA reads TGTGCCAGCAGCGTGACCACAGCCCCCGGGGAGCTGTTTTTT. It translates to CASSVTTAPGELFF.

This chain uses TRBV11-3 with TRBJ1-3; D unresolved. The V gene lost 1 base and the J gene lost 0 bases, with 7 bases spanning the gap. The CDR3 runs to 15 residues. The germline CDR1 and CDR2 sequences are SGHNT and YENEEA. CDR3 protein: CASSLVPSSGNTIYF. In DNA form, the CDR3 reads TGTGCCAGCAGCTTAGTCCCGAGCTCTGGAAACACCATATATTTT.

This chain uses TRBV10-3 with TRBJ1-1; 8 bases are a match to TRBD1. V gave up 6 bases and J gave up 6 bases; unmatched junction bases: 0. This CDR3 contains 11 residues. Germline CDR1 ENHRY, CDR2 SYGVKD. The CDR3 sequence: CAIRQGAEAFF. The CDR3 DNA reads TGTGCCATCAGACAGGGGGCTGAAGCTTTCTTT.

The CDR3 DNA follows: TGTGCCAGCAGTTCGCAAGAGACCCAGTACTTC. This translates into CASSSQETQYF. The chain carries TRBV28 and TRBJ2-5; D remains ambiguous. The CDR3 has 11 residues. The V end was cut by 4 bases, the J end by 2 bases, with 2 bases between. Germline V gene data show CDR1 as MDHEN and CDR2 as SYDVKM.

The chain has TRBV15 and TRBJ1-1; no firm D call. Per germline, CDR1 LNHNV and CDR2 YYDKDF (reference sequence). The CDR3 extends over 14 amino acids. Between the trimmed V and J ends, which lost 3 bases and 11 bases, there was a span of 19 bases. CDR3 nucleotides: TGTGCCACCAGCAGGGGAGCGGGGTTGTGGGAGGCTTTCTTT. Translating it yields CATSRGAGLWEAFF.

This chain connects TRBV2 to TRBJ1-2; 9 bases map to TRBD1. Germline-derived CDR1 and CDR2 are SNHLY and FYNNEI. J gave up 4 bases and V 5 bases, and 5 bases lay outside the gene matches. The CDR3 runs to 14 residues. The CDR3 DNA follows: TGTGCCAGCAGTCCGGGACAGGGAATCTATGGCTACACCTTC. Residues: CASSPGQGIYGYTF. Complete variable domain (other parts from reference TRBV2 and TRBJ1-2): EPEVTQTPSHQVTQMGQEVILRCVPISNHLYFYWYRQILGQKVEFLVSFYNNEISEKSEIFDDQFSVERPDGSNFTLKIRSTKLEDSAMYFCASSPGQGIYGYTFGSGTRLTVV.

The chain combines TRBV5-4 with TRBJ2-1; TRBD2 matches at 12 bases. This CDR3 region has 16 residues. Germline V gene data show CDR1 as SGHNT and CDR2 as YYREEE (reference sequence). V lost 0 bases to trimming and J lost 8 bases; unmatched junction nucleotides: 6. DNA for the CDR3: TGTGCCAGCAGCTTGGCCAAGACTAGCGGGAGTTATGAGCAGTTCTTC. Protein sequence: CASSLAKTSGSYEQFF.

CDR3 sequence (DNA): TGTGCCAGCAGTACTAGCGGTAGCTCCTACAATGAGCAGTTCTTC. Its translation: CASSTSGSSYNEQFF. The genes are TRBV6-6 and TRBJ2-1; 8 bases are shared with TRBD2. The CDR3 runs 15 residues. V was clipped by 5 bases and J by 0 bases; unmatched bases: 3. Per germline, CDR1 MNHNY and CDR2 SVGAGI (reference sequence).

The chain employs TRBV7-2 and TRBJ1-5; D not resolved. Germline V CDR1 and CDR2: SGHTA, FQGNSA. Trimming shortened V by 4 bases and J by 11 bases, and 12 bases separated the two germline ends. The CDR3 is 12 amino acids. The CDR3 protein is CASSSLVGAQHF. CDR3 nucleotides: TGTGCCAGCAGCTCGCTGGTCGGGGCCCAGCATTTT.

This chain connects TRBV10-1 to TRBJ1-1; 9 bases match TRBD1. Germline-derived CDR1 and CDR2 are WNHNN and SYGVQD (reference sequence). The V and J ends lost 5 bases and 1 base, in that order; junction bases with no gene match: 8. The CDR3 runs 16 residues. Here the CDR3 DNA reads TGCGCCAGCAGTCCACAGGGGGCAAAGGAGAACACTGAAGCTTTCTTT. Translation gives CASSPQGAKENTEAFF.

V and J are TRBV29-1 and TRBJ1-5; TRBD1 agrees at 7 bases. In germline, CDR1 is SQVTM, CDR2 ANQGSEA. The CDR3 consists of 15 residues. With 6 bases clipped from V and 0 bases from J, the junction kept 8 bases outside the gene matches. CDR3 coding DNA: TGCAGCGTCTCAGCGACAGGGAGTAGCAATCAGCCCCAGCATTTT. Translation gives CSVSATGSSNQPQHF.

The J gene is TRBJ1-1, the V gene TRBV28; D possibly corresponds to TRBD1 (6 bases). Germline V gene data show CDR1 as MDHEN and CDR2 as SYDVKM. V gave up 5 bases and J gave up 2 bases, with 18 bases separating them. The CDR3 loop spans 16 amino acids. The CDR3: CASSPGGGAYNTEAFF. For the CDR3, the DNA is TGTGCCAGCAGTCCCGGCGGGGGCGCGTACAACACTGAAGCTTTCTTT.